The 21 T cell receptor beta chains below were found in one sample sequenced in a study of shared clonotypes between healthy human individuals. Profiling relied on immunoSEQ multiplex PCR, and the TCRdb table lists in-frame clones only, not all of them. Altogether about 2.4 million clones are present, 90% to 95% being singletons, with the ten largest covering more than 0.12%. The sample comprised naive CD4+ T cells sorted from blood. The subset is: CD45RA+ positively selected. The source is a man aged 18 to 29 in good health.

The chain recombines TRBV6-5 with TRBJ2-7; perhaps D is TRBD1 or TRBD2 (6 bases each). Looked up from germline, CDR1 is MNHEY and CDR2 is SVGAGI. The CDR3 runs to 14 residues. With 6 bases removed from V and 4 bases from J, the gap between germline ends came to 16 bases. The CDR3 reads CASRDTGRSYEQYF. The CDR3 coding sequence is TGTGCCAGCAGAGATACAGGGAGGAGTTACGAGCAGTACTTC.

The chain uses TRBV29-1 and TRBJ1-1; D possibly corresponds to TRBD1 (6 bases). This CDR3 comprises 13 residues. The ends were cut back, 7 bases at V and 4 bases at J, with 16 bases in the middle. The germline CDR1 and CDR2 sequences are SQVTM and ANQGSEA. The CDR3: CSGARGLSTEAFF. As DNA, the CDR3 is TGCAGCGGAGCTCGGGGGCTGAGCACTGAAGCTTTCTTT.

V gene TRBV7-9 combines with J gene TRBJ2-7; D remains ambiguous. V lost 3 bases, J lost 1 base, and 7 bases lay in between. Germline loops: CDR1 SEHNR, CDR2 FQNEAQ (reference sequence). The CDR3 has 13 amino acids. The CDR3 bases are TGTGCCAGCAGCTTCGGCAGGTCCTACGAGCAGTACTTC. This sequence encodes CASSFGRSYEQYF.

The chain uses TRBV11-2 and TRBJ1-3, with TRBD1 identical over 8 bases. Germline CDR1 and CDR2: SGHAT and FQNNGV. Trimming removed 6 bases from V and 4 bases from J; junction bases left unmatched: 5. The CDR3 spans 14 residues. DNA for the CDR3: TGTGCCAGCAGTCACCGGGACAGGGGAAACACCATATATTTT. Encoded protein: CASSHRDRGNTIYF.

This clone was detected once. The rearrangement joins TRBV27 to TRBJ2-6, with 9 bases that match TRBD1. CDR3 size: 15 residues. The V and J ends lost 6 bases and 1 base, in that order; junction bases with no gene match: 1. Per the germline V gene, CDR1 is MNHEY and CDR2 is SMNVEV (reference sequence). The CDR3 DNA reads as TGTGCCAGCAGGGGACAGGGTTCTGGGGCCAACGTCCTGACTTTC. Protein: CASRGQGSGANVLTF.

The CDR3 DNA is TGTGCCAGCAGCGACCTTTTAGAAGCTTTCTTT. Protein: CASSDLLEAFF. The rearrangement joins TRBV7-9 to TRBJ1-1; D not resolved. Germline CDR1 reads SEHNR; CDR2 reads FQNEAQ (reference sequence). V lost 5 bases and J lost 8, with 9 bases in between. This CDR3 has 11 amino acids.

CDR3 sequence (DNA): TGTGCCAGCAGCACAAGGGGACTAGCAACAGATACGCAGTATTTT. The encoded protein is CASSTRGLATDTQYF. The chain combines TRBV6-1 with TRBJ2-3; 9 positions match TRBD2. The length of the CDR3 is 15 residues. CDR1 is MNHNS and CDR2 is SASEGT in the germline V gene. The ends lost 6 bases at V and 3 bases at J; junction bases unmatched: 7.

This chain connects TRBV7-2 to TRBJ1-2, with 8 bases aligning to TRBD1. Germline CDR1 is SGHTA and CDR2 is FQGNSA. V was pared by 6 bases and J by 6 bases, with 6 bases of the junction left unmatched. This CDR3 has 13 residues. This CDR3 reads CASRDRVGNGYTF. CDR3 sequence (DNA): TGTGCCAGCAGGGACAGGGTTGGAAATGGCTACACCTTC. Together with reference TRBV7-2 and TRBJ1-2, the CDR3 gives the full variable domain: GAGVSQSPSNKVTEKGKDVELRCDPISGHTALYWYRQSLGQGLEFLIYFQGNSAPDKSGLPSDRFSAERTGGSVSTLTIQRTQQEDSAVYLCASRDRVGNGYTFGSGTRLTVV.

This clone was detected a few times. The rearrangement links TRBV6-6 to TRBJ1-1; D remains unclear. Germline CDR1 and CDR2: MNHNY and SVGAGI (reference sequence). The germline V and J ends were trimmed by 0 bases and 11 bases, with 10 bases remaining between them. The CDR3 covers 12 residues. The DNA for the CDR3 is TGTGCCAGCAGTTACTCTGGGGTGGACGCTTTCTTT. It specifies CASSYSGVDAFF.

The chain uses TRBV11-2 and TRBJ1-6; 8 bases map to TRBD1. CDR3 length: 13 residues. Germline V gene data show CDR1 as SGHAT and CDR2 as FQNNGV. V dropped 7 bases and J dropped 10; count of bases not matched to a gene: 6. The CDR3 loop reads CASTVDRGSPLHF. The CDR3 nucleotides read TGTGCCAGCACCGTAGACAGGGGATCACCCCTCCACTTT.

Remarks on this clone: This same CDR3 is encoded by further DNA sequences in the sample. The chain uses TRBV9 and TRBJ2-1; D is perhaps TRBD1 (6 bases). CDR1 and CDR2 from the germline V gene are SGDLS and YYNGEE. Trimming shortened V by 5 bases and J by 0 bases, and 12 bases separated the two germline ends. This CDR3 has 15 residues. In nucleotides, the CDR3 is TGTGCCAGCAGTTTAACAGGGAGCTCCTACAATGAGCAGTTCTTC. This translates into CASSLTGSSYNEQFF. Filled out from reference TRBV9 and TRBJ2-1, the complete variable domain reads DSGVTQTPKHLITATGQRVTLRCSPRSGDLSVYWYQQSLDQGLQFLIQYYNGEERAKGNILERFSAQQFPDLHSELNLSSLELGDSALYFCASSLTGSSYNEQFFGPGTRLTVL.

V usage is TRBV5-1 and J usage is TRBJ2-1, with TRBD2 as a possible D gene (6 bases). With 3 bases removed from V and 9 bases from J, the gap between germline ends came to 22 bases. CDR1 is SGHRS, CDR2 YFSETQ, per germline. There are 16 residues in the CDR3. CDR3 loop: CASSWADWGGGGEQFF. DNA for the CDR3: TGCGCCAGCAGCTGGGCGGACTGGGGAGGAGGAGGTGAGCAGTTCTTC.

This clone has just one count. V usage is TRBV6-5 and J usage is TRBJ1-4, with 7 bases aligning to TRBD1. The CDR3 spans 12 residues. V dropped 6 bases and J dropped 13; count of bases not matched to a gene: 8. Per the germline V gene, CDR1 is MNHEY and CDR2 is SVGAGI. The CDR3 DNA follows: TGTGCCAGCAGGGATAATTCAGGGGGACTGTTTTTT. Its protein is CASRDNSGGLFF.

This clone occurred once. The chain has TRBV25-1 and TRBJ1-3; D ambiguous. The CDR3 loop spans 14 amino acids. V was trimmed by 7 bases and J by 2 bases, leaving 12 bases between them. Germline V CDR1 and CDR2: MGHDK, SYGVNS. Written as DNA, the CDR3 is TGTGCCAGCACTCGCGCAGGCCCTGGAAACACCATATATTTT. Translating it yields CASTRAGPGNTIYF.

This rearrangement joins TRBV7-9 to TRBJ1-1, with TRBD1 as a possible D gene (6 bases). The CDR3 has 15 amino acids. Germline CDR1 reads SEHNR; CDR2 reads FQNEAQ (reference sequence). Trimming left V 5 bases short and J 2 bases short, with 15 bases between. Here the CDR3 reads CASSPEPQGNTEAFF. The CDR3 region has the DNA TGTGCCAGCAGCCCAGAGCCACAGGGTAACACTGAAGCTTTCTTT. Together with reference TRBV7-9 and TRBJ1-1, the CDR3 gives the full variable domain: DTGVSQNPRHKITKRGQNVTFRCDPISEHNRLYWYRQTLGQGPEFLTYFQNEAQLEKSRLLSDRFSAERPKGSFSTLEIQRTEQGDSAMYLCASSPEPQGNTEAFFGQGTRLTVV.

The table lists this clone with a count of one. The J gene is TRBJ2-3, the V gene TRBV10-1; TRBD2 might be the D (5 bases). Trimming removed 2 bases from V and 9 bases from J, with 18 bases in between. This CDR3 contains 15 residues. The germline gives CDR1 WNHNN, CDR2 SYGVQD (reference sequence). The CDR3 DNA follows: TGCGCCAGCAGTGAGGGTGGGTACCCCCCGGGAACGCAGTATTTT. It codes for CASSEGGYPPGTQYF.

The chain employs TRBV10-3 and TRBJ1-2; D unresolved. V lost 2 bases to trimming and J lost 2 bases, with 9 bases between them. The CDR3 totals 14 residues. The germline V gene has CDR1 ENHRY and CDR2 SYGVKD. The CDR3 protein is CAISEASENYGYTF. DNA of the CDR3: TGTGCCATCAGTGAGGCCTCGGAGAACTATGGCTACACCTTC.

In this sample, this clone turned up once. In DNA form, the CDR3 reads TGTGCCAGCAGCTCCGACAGCCGCTCTGGAAACACCATATATTTT. Amino acids: CASSSDSRSGNTIYF. The chain carries TRBV11-2 and TRBJ1-3, with D perhaps TRBD1 (5 bases). V was shortened by 4 bases and J by 0 bases, with 10 bases between the two germline ends. CDR3 length: 15 residues. CDR1 is SGHAT, CDR2 FQNNGV, per germline.

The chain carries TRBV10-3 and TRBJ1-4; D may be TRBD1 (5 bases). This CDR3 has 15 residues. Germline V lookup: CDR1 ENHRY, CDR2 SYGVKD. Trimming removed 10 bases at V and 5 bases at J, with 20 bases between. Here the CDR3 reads CATGSTETANEKLFF. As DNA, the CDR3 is TGTGCCACAGGGAGTACCGAGACAGCAAATGAAAAACTGTTTTTT.

CDR3 sequence: CASSFGTGGNTGELFF. The CDR3 nucleotides read TGTGCCAGCAGTTTCGGGACAGGGGGGAACACCGGGGAGCTGTTTTTT. The chain recombines TRBV27 with TRBJ2-2; 11 bases line up with TRBD1. J was trimmed by 1 base and V by 3 bases; bases with no gene match: 1. The CDR3 is 16 amino acids. Germline V lookup: CDR1 MNHEY, CDR2 SMNVEV (reference sequence).

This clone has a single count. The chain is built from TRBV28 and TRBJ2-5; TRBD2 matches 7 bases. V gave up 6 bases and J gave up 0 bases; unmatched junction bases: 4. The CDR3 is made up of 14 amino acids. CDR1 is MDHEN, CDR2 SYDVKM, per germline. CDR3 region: CASSGLGYQETQYF. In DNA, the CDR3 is TGTGCCAGCAGCGGACTAGGTTACCAAGAGACCCAGTACTTC.